This TCR beta chain was sequenced for a study of T-cell reconstitution after alpha-beta-depleted transplantation in children. General observations from the study: Newly made T cells mostly supplied T-cell counts and diversity one year after transplant. Reported findings indicate that, about two months after transplant, alpha-beta T cells came from several hundred expanded clones, which were derived from non-depleted graft cells. The study traced high day-60 TCRbeta diversity in some patients to surviving recipient T cells and thymic progenitors.

The TCRbeta library was prepared with unique molecular identifiers. One entry per CDR3 protein, called by TCRdb with MiXCR from the PCR reads. The data show 250,000 to 300,000 distinct CDR3 sequences, less than 9.5% seen once. This clonotype was picked up many times. What it recognizes is unknown. This sequence originates from a female patient aged 2 to 10 who had a stem cell transplant for Fanconi anemia, so the T cells may come from the graft donor. The sample consisted of peripheral blood, taken 360 days after TCRalphabeta/CD19-depleted stem cell transplant.

The DNA of the CDR3 is TGTGCCAGCAGCTTAGCGCGATTCGGTGAGACCCAGTACTTC. Protein product: CASSLARFGETQYF. The genes are TRBV7-9 and TRBJ2-5; D unclear. Germline loops: CDR1 SEHNR, CDR2 FQNEAQ (reference sequence). Trimming took off 0 bases at V and 5 bases at J, with 10 bases between the two ends. CDR3 size: 14 residues.